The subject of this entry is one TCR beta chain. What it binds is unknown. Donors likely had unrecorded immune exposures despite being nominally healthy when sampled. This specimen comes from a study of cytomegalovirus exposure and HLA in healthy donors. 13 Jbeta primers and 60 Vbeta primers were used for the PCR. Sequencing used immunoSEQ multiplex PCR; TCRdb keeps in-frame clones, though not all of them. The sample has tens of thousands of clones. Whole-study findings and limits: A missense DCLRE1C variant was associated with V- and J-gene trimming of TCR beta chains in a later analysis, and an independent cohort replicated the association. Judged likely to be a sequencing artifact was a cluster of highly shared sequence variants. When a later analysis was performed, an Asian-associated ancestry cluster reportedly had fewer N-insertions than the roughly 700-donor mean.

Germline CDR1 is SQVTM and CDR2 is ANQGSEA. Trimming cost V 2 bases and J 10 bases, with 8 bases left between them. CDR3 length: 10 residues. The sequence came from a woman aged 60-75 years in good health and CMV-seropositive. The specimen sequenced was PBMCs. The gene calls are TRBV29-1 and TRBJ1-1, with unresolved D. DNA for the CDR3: TGCAGCGTTGAACTATCGGGAGCTTTCTTT. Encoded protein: CSVELSGAFF.